This T cell receptor beta chain was identified in a study of blood T cell repertoires in COVID-19. At the level of the study: The United States, Italy and Spain were the sources of the acute and convalescent COVID-19 samples. The analysed material was cDNA or gDNA that came from T cells, B-cell-depleted T cells, or PBMCs.

Per the study methods: Amplification with reference gene primers provided the estimates of nucleated cell counts. Repertoires were generated with immunoSEQ multiplex PCR, while TCRdb's copy carries only in-frame clones and drops some. V, J and clone size derive from that table, while D and trimming were established from the DNA sequence. The sample lists tens of thousands of clones; about 93% were seen once. Trimming shortened V by 0 bases and J by 5 bases, and 15 bases separated the two germline ends. The germline gives CDR1 SGHNT, CDR2 YENEEA. The CDR3 loop spans 16 amino acids. The sample taken for sequencing was peripheral blood. V and J are TRBV11-3 and TRBJ2-3; tentatively, D is TRBD2 (6 bases). This sequence originates from a woman over 75 with acute or convalescent COVID-19. The CDR3 sequence: CASSLEGPRGRDTQYF. CDR3 DNA sequence: TGTGCCAGCAGCTTAGAGGGCCCTCGGGGGAGAGATACGCAGTATTTT.